This passage covers 2 T cell receptor beta chains from one sample sequenced in a study of control samples from healthy donors and cancer patients. Assay: immunoSEQ multiplex PCR; the TCRdb copy retains only in-frame clones and omits some. The table has 110,000 to 150,000 clones, approximately 91% seen once. The material sequenced was blood. The receptor set was obtained from a man aged 25 to 40 in good health.

The chain joins TRBV5-5 to TRBJ1-4; 11 bases agree with TRBD1. Germline assignment: CDR1 SGHKS and CDR2 YYEKEE (reference sequence). Trimming removed 2 bases from V and 7 bases from J; junction bases left unmatched: 10. This CDR3 has 17 residues. CDR3 sequence (DNA): TGTGCCAGCAGCTTCTCGGGACAGGGGGGTATCGGTGAAAAACTGTTTTTT. This sequence encodes CASSFSGQGGIGEKLFF.

The chain joins TRBV3-1 (or the pseudogene TRBV3-2) to TRBJ2-2, with 12 bases identical to TRBD2. Per germline, CDR1 LGHDT and CDR2 YNNKEL (reference sequence). The CDR3 length is 14 residues. J gave up 6 bases and V 4 bases, and 0 bases lay outside the gene matches. The CDR3 bases are TGTGCCAGCAGCCCTAGCGGGGGGGCCGGGGAGCTGTTTTTT. This translates into CASSPSGGAGELFF.